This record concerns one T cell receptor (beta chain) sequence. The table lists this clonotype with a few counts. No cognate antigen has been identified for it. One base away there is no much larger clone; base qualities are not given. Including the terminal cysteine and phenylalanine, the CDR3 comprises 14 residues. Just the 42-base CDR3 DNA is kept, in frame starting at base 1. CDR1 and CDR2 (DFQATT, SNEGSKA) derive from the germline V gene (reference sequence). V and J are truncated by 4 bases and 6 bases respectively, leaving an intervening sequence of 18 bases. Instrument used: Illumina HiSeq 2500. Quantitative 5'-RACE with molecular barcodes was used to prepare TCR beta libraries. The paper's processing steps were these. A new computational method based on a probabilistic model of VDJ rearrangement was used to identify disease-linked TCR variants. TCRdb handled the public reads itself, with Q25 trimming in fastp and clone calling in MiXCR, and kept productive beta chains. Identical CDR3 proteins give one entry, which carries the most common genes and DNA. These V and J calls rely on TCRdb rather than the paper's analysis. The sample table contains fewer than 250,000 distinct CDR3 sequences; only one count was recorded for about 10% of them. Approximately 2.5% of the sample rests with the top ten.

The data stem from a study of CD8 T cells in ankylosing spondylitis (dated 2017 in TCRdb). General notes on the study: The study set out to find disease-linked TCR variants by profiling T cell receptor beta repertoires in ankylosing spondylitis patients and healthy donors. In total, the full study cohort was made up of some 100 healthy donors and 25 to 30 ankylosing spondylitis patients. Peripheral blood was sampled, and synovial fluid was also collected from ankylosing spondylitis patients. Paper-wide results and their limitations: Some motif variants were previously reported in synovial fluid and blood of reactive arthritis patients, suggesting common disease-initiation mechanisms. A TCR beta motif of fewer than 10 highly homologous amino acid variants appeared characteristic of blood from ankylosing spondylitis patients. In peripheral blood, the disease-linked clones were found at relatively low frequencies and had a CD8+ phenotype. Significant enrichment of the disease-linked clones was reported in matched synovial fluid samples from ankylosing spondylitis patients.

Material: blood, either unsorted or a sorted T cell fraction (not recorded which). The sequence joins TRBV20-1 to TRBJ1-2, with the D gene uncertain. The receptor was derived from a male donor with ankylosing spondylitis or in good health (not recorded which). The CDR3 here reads CSATAGSGGDGYTF. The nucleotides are TGCAGTGCTACCGCAGGCTCGGGTGGGGATGGCTACACCTTC.